The rows below give T cell receptor beta chains drawn from one sample of a study of molecular identifiers for immune sequencing clone quantification. Each CDR3 protein is one row after TCRdb ran MiXCR on the PCR reads. The top ten hold 0.7% to 0.95% of the sample, which has approximately 590,000 distinct CDR3 sequences, less than 30% seen once. Sequences were obtained from naive CD8+ T cells from blood, with Jurkat cell RNA spiked in. The receptors were sampled from a human donor in good health. Some libraries in this study had Jurkat cell RNA spiked in. The CDR3 runs from the conserved cysteine through the conserved F or W. A D gene is named only where the DNA matches it firmly. Rows give clone size only sometimes, using once, few, many, or a class for an expanded clone.

v_gene	len	j_gene	abundance	d_gene	CDR3nt	CDR3aa
TRBV5-6	14	TRBJ1-5	few	TRBD1	TGTGCCAGCAGCACGACAGGGCATAATCAGCCCCAGCATTTT	CASSTTGHNQPQHF
TRBV6-1	16	TRBJ2-7	NA	TRBD2	TGTGCCAGCACATCCGGGACGCTAGCGGGAGTCGGCGAGCAGTACTTC	CASTSGTLAGVGEQYF
TRBV4-3	17	TRBJ2-6	few	TRBD1	TGCGCCAGCAGCCAACCAGGACAGGGACCTGGGGCCAACGTCCTGACTTTC	CASSQPGQGPGANVLTF
TRBV12-3/TRBV12-4	13	TRBJ2-2	many	NA	TGTGCCAGCAGTTTAGGTGCGCTGGGGGAGCTGTTTTTT	CASSLGALGELFF
TRBV27	17	TRBJ2-1	few	TRBD1	TGTGCCAGCAGTTTATTTACCCTAGGACAGGGCTACAATGAGCAGTTCTTC	CASSLFTLGQGYNEQFF
TRBV7-9	14	TRBJ2-7	many	NA	TGTGCCAGCAGACATGACACCACGATCTACGAGCAGTACTTC	CASRHDTTIYEQYF
TRBV6-2/TRBV6-3	16	TRBJ2-5	NA	TRBD2	TGTGCCAGCAGTTACGCGGGACTAGCGGGAAGAGAGACCCAGTACTTC	CASSYAGLAGRETQYF
TRBV7-8	14	TRBJ1-1	NA	NA	TGTGCCACCAGCCGGGGGGGGGAGGGCACTGAAGCTTTCTTT	CATSRGGEGTEAFF
TRBV7-6	14	TRBJ2-3	many	NA	TGTGCCAGCAGTCACGAAGGAGTACTGGATACGCAGTATTTT	CASSHEGVLDTQYF
TRBV7-2	16	TRBJ2-7	many	NA	TGTGCCAGCAGCTTGGGACCACGGGGCAGGGGCTACGAGCAGTACTTC	CASSLGPRGRGYEQYF
TRBV30	15	TRBJ1-2	NA	TRBD1	TGTGCCTGGAGTGTACTTGGGACAGGGGGCTTTGGCTACACCTTC	CAWSVLGTGGFGYTF
TRBV6-1	19	TRBJ1-5	NA	TRBD1	TGTGCCAGCAGTGAAGAGCCGGGACAGGGGGACTTTCTTCATCAGCCCCAGCATTTT	CASSEEPGQGDFLHQPQHF
TRBV20-1	14	TRBJ2-7	few	TRBD2	TGCAGTGCTACATTCCGAGCGGGGGCGGGAGAGCAGTACTTC	CSATFRAGAGEQYF
TRBV28	15	TRBJ1-6	many	TRBD1	TGTGCCAGCAGTTTCTTGGGACAGACTAATTCACCCCTCCACTTT	CASSFLGQTNSPLHF
TRBV13	14	TRBJ2-7	many	NA	TGTGCCAGCAGCCCTCGGGACACTGTCTACGAGCAGTACTTC	CASSPRDTVYEQYF
TRBV20-1	17	TRBJ1-5	few	NA	TGCAGTGCTATGAGGGCTGGGGGCAGGGATTTTAATCAGCCCCAGCATTTT	CSAMRAGGRDFNQPQHF
TRBV13	16	TRBJ2-5	NA	TRBD1	TGTGCCAGCAGCTTAGAGGCAGGGGGCGTCCAAGAGACCCAGTACTTC	CASSLEAGGVQETQYF
TRBV12-3/TRBV12-4	15	TRBJ2-2	few	NA	TGTGCCAGCAGTTTAGAAAGTCAGAACACCGGGGAGCTGTTTTTT	CASSLESQNTGELFF
TRBV6-5	13	TRBJ1-1	many	NA	TGTGCCAGCAGTCTCCAGGGGTTAACTGAAGCTTTCTTT	CASSLQGLTEAFF
TRBV5-6	13	TRBJ1-1	NA	NA	TGTGCCGGCAGCTTGCCGGGCCCCGCAGGAGCTTTCTTT	CAGSLPGPAGAFF
TRBV7-6	14	TRBJ1-1	NA	NA	TGTGCCAGCAGCCCCATGAGCCCGAACACTGAAGCTTTCTTT	CASSPMSPNTEAFF
TRBV20-1	16	TRBJ2-6	NA	TRBD1	TGCAGTGCTTCAGGGGGCTACGGCTCTGGGGCCAACGTCCTGACTTTC	CSASGGYGSGANVLTF